This T cell receptor (beta chain) was identified during a study of blood T cell repertoires in COVID-19. Across the whole study: COVID-19 samples, acute and convalescent, were from the United States, Italy and Spain.

The CDR3 consists of 12 residues. Assay: immunoSEQ multiplex PCR; the TCRdb copy retains only in-frame clones and omits some. The table lists 400,000 or so clones, over 75% of them singletons, with about 2.1% in the top ten. The chain is built from TRBV12-2 and TRBJ2-1; the table assigns TRBD2, which was not confirmed against the DNA. TRBV12-2 represents a pseudogene. This receptor was identified in a man in his forties in a cohort exposed to, infected with or recovered from COVID-19 (not recorded which). The specimen was PBMCs or T cells enriched from blood (not recorded which). CDR3 sequence reads: CASRRCYNEQFF. DNA of the CDR3: TGTGCAAGTCGTCGGTGCTACAATGAGCAGTTCTTC.